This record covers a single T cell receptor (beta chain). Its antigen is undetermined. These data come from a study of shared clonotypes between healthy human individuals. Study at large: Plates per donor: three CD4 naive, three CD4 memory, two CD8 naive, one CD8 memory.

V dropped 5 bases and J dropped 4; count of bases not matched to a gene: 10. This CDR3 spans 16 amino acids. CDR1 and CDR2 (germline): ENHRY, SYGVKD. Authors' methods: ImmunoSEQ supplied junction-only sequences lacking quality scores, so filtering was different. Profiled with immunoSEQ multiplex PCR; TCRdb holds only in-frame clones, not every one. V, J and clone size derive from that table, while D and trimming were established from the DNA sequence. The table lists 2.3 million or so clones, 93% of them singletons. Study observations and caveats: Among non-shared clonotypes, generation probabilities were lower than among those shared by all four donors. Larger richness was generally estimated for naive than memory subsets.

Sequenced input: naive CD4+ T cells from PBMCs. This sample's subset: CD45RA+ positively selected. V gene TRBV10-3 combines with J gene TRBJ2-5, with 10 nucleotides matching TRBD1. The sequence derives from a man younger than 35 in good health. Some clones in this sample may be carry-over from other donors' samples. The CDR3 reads CAISIGTGASAETQYF. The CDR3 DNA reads TGTGCCATCAGTATCGGGACAGGGGCTTCTGCAGAGACCCAGTACTTC.